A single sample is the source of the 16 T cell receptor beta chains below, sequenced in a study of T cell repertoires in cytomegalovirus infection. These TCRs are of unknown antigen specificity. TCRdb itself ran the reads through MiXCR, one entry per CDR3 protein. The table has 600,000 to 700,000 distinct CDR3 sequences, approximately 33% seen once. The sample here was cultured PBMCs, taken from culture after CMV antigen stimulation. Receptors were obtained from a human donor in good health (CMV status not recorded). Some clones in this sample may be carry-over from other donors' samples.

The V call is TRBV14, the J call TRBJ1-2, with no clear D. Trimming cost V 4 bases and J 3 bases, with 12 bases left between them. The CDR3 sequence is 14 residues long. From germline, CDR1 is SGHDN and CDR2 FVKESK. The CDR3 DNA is TGTGCCAGCAGCCCATCTGGAGCCTACTATGGCTACACCTTC. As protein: CASSPSGAYYGYTF.

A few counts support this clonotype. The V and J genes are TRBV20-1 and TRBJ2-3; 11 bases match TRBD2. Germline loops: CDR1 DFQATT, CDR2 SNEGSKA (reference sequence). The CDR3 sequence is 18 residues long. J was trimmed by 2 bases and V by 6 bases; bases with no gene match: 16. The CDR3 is CSAGGSGGATLHTDTQYF. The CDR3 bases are TGCAGTGCCGGCGGTAGCGGGGGGGCAACCCTACACACAGATACGCAGTATTTT.

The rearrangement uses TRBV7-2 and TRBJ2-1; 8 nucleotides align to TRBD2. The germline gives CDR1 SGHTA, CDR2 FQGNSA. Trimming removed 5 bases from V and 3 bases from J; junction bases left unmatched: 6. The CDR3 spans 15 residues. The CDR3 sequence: CASSRGTSYYNEQFF. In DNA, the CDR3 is TGTGCCAGCAGCCGAGGGACTAGTTACTACAATGAGCAGTTCTTC.

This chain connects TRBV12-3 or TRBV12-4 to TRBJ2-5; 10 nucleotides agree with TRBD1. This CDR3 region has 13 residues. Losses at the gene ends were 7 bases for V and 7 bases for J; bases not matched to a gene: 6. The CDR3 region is CASTPGDRGTQYF. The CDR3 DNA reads TGTGCCAGCACCCCCGGGGACAGGGGGACCCAGTACTTC.

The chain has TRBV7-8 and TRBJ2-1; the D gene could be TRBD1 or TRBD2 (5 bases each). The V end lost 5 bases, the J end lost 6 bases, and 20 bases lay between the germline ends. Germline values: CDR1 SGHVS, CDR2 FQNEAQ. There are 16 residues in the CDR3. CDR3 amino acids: CASSPGYRGRGNEQFF. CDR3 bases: TGTGCCAGCAGCCCGGGATACCGGGGACGGGGCAATGAGCAGTTCTTC. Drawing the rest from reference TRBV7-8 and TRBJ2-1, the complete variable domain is GAGVSQSPRYKVAKRGQDVALRCDPISGHVSLFWYQQALGQGPEFLTYFQNEAQLDKSGLPSDRFFAERPEGSVSTLKIQRTQQEDSAVYLCASSPGYRGRGNEQFFGPGTRLTVL.

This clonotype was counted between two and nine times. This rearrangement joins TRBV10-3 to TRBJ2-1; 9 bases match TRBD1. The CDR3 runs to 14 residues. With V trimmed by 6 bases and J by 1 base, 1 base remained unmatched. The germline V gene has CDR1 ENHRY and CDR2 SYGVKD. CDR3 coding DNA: TGTGCCATCAGGGGGACAGGGTCCTACAATGAGCAGTTCTTC. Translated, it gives CAIRGTGSYNEQFF.

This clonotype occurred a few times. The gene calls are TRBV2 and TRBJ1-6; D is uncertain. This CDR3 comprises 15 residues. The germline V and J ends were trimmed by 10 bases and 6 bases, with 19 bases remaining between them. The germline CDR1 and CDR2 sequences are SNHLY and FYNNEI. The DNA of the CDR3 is TGTGCCACGAGCGGCTTCGGCCCCCTTAATTCACCCCTCCACTTT. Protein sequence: CATSGFGPLNSPLHF.

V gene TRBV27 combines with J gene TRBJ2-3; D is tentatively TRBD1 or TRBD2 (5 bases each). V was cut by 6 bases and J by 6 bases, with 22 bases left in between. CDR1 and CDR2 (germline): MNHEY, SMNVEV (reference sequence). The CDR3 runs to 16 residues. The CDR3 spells CASSRGTPWAPDTQYF. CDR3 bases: TGTGCCAGCAGCAGAGGGACGCCCTGGGCCCCCGATACGCAGTATTTT.

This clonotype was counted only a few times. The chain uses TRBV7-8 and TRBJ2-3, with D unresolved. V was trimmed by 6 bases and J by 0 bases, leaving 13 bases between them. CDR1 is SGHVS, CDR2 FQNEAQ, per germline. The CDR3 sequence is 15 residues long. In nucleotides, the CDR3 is TGTGCCAGCAGTCCCCATTTGACAAGCACAGATACGCAGTATTTT. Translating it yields CASSPHLTSTDTQYF.

The CDR3 loop is CASKPGGADTQYF. CDR3 DNA sequence: TGTGCCAGCAAGCCGGGCGGCGCAGATACGCAGTATTTT. This chain connects TRBV12-3 or TRBV12-4 to TRBJ2-3, with no clear D. CDR3 length equals 13 residues. With 7 bases removed from V and 4 bases from J, the gap between germline ends came to 12 bases.

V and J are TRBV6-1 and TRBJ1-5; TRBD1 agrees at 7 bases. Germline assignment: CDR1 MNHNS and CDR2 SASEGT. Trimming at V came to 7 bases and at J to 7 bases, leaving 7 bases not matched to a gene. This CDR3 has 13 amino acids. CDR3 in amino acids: CASTLTGLQPQHF. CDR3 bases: TGTGCCAGCACCCTGACAGGGTTGCAGCCCCAGCATTTT.

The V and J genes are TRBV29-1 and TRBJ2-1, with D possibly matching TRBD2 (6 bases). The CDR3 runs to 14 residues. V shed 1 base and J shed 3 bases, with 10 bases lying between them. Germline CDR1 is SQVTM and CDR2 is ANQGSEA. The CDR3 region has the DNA TGCAGCGTTGAAGCCGGACTACGCTACAATGAGCAGTTCTTC. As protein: CSVEAGLRYNEQFF.

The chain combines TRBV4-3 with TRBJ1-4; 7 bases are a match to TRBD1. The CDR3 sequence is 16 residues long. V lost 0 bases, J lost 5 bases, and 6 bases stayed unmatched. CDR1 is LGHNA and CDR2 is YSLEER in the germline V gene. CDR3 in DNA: TGCGCCAGCAGCCAAGATGGAGGGGGCCGGAATGAAAAACTGTTTTTT. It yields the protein CASSQDGGGRNEKLFF.

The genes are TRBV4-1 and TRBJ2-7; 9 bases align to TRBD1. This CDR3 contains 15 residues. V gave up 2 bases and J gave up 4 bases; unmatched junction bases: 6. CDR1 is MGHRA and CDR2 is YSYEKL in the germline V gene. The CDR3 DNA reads TGCGCCAGCAGCCAACCCGGGACAGGGTTTTACGAGCAGTACTTC. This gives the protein CASSQPGTGFYEQYF.

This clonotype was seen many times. Written as DNA, the CDR3 is TGTGCCAGCAGCTACCGGGGGGGACTCACAGATACGCAGTATTTT. Its translation: CASSYRGGLTDTQYF. V is TRBV7-2 and J is TRBJ2-3, with 8 bases that match TRBD2. Trimming at V came to 4 bases and at J to 2 bases, leaving 5 bases not matched to a gene. The CDR3 sequence is 15 residues long. Germline CDR1 is SGHTA and CDR2 is FQGNSA.

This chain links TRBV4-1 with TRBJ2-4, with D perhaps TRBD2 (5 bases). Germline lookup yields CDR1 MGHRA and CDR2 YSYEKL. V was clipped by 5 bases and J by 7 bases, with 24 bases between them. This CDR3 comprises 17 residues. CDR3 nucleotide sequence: TGCGCCAGCAGCTCCCTACCCGACGCCACGCCGGGGAACATTCAGTACTTC. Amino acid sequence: CASSSLPDATPGNIQYF.